This T cell receptor (beta chain) was documented in a study of T-cell memory formation after mild COVID-19. TCRdb independently ran MiXCR on the 5' RACE reads; one entry per CDR3 protein. The sample lists roughly 200,000 distinct CDR3 sequences; more than 15% were seen once. In germline, CDR1 is GTSNPN, CDR2 SVGIG (reference sequence). Trimming removed 0 bases at V and 1 base at J, with 12 bases between. The CDR3 sequence is 15 residues long. The TCR sequence derives from an adult woman who had mild COVID-19 (a few samples of this study predate the infection). Cell type and time point are not known. Sequencing used PBMCs or a T cell subset sorted from them (not recorded which). The V call is TRBV30, the J call TRBJ1-1; D not certain. This CDR3 is CAWSVVGWGNTEAFF. The DNA of the CDR3 is TGTGCCTGGAGTGTAGTAGGGTGGGGGAACACTGAAGCTTTCTTT.